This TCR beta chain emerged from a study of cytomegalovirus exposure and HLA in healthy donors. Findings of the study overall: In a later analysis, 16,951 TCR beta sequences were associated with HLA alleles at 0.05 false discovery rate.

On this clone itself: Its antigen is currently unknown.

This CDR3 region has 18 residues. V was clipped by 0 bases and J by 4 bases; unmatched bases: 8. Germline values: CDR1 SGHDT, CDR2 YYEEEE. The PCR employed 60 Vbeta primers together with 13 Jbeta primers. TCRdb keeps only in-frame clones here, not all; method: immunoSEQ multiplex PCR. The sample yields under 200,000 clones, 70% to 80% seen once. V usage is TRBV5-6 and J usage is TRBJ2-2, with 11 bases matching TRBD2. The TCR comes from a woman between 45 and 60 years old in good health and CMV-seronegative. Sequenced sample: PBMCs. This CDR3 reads CASSLEHSGGAGTGELFF. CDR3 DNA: TGTGCCAGCAGCTTGGAACATAGCGGGGGGGCCGGCACCGGGGAGCTGTTTTTT.